One and the same sample provided the 20 T cell receptor beta chains below, sequenced in a study of CXCR3-negative and CXCR3-positive naive CD8 T cells. The study made its TRB cDNA libraries by 5' RACE, adding UMI labels. TCRdb reprocessed the 5' RACE reads, keeping one entry per CDR3 protein, no DNA. The table lists 100,000 or so distinct CDR3 sequences, with approximately 1.7% in the top ten. Sequences were obtained from naive CXCR3- CD8+ T cells from blood. Subset meaning: CD45RO-CCR7+CD27+CD95- naive CD8+ T cells lacking CXCR3 (TNR3-). All receptors derive from a human donor in good health. Some clones in this sample may be carry-over from other donors' samples.

The chain is built from TRBV12-3 or TRBV12-4 and TRBJ2-7. There are 12 residues in the CDR3. CDR3: CASRSHTYEQYF.

This chain connects TRBV5-1 to TRBJ1-4. Germline loops: CDR1 SGHRS, CDR2 YFSETQ. This CDR3 is 14 amino acids long. CDR3 loop: CASSLEASGEKLFF.

This rearrangement joins TRBV12-3 or TRBV12-4 to TRBJ1-2; TCRdb's D call of TRBD1 is untestable without DNA. CDR3 length equals 15 residues. The CDR3 region is CASRDALSGARGYTF.

The rearrangement joins TRBV19 to TRBJ2-5; there is no DNA to check the TCRdb D call of TRBD2. Per the germline V gene, CDR1 is LNHDA and CDR2 is SQIVND (reference sequence). The CDR3 extends over 15 amino acids. CDR3 protein: CASSTWTSGEETQYF.

The chain has TRBV20-1 and TRBJ1-2; TCRdb names TRBD1, which stays unverified in the absence of DNA. Germline lookup yields CDR1 DFQATT and CDR2 SNEGSKA (reference sequence). The length of the CDR3 is 13 residues. The CDR3 here is CSARETGRYGYTF.

CDR3 sequence: CASRVATEAFF. The J gene is TRBJ1-1, the V gene TRBV27. The CDR3 is 11 residues long. CDR1 MNHEY and CDR2 SMNVEV come from the germline V gene (reference sequence).

This chain joins TRBV28 and TRBJ2-2; TCRdb lists TRBD1, though no DNA is available to test this call. The CDR3 is 15 residues long. CDR1 and CDR2 (germline): MDHEN, SYDVKM. The CDR3: CASSLRGQYTGELFF.

The rearrangement joins TRBV14 to TRBJ1-1; there is no DNA to check the TCRdb D call of TRBD1. The CDR3 length is 13 residues. Germline V gene data show CDR1 as SGHDN and CDR2 as FVKESK. The CDR3 is CASRDLQGTEAFF.

The chain recombines TRBV5-5 with TRBJ2-7. This CDR3 is 13 amino acids long. Germline CDR1 SGHKS, CDR2 YYEKEE (reference sequence). The CDR3 spells CASSLDFGSEQYF. Full variable domain (rest looked up from reference TRBV5-5 and TRBJ2-7): DAGVTQSPTHLIKTRGQQVTLRCSPISGHKSVSWYQQVLGQGPQFIFQYYEKEERGRGNFPDRFSARQFPNYSSELNVNALLLGDSALYLCASSLDFGSEQYFGPGTRLTVT.

V usage is TRBV6-4 and J usage is TRBJ1-2; TCRdb's D call of TRBD1 is untestable without DNA. The CDR3 is 13 amino acids. Germline-derived CDR1 and CDR2 are MRHNA and SNTAGT. This CDR3 reads CASSAGLMDGYTF.

The chain recombines TRBV29-1 with TRBJ2-3; the TRBD1 assignment by TCRdb is unverifiable without DNA. CDR1 SQVTM and CDR2 ANQGSEA come from the germline V gene. This CDR3 has 12 amino acids. The chain's CDR3 is CSAQSQYDTQYF.

CDR3 loop: CASSTFFTDSGKTQYF. The rearrangement links TRBV28 to TRBJ2-5; TCRdb's D gene call, TRBD2, goes unchecked for lack of DNA. Germline V gene lookup returns CDR1 MDHEN and CDR2 SYDVKM. This CDR3 comprises 16 residues.

This rearrangement joins TRBV3-1 to TRBJ2-5; the TRBD1 assignment by TCRdb is unverifiable without DNA. The length of the CDR3 is 14 residues. Germline V gives CDR1 LGHDT, CDR2 YNNKEL (reference sequence). The CDR3 sequence: CASSQDKRGETQYF.

V usage is TRBV5-1 and J usage is TRBJ1-1. The CDR3 length is 13 residues. Germline V gene sequence: CDR1 SGHRS, CDR2 YFSETQ. The CDR3 here is CASSATKNTEAFF.

The rearrangement links TRBV7-9 to TRBJ1-2; the D call from TCRdb, TRBD1, cannot be confirmed without DNA. CDR1 is SEHNR and CDR2 is FQNEAQ in the germline V gene (reference sequence). This CDR3 spans 15 amino acids. The chain's CDR3 is CASSSPLDPNYGYTF.

The V and J genes are TRBV21-1 and TRBJ2-7; TCRdb's assignment of TRBD1 cannot be checked, as there is no DNA. TRBV21-1 is marked as a pseudogene. The CDR3 is 14 amino acids. CDR3 sequence reads: CASSKEGQTYEQYF.

This chain uses TRBV2 with TRBJ2-3; TCRdb picks TRBD1, but there is no DNA to check that call. CDR3 length equals 15 residues. Germline CDR1 and CDR2: SNHLY and FYNNEI. CDR3: CASSDPGQGTDTQYF.

The rearrangement links TRBV29-1 to TRBJ1-2. The CDR3 is 12 residues long. Germline assignment: CDR1 SQVTM and CDR2 ANQGSEA. CDR3: CSVTKPNYGYTF.

The CDR3 sequence is CASSRLADSYEQYF. V is TRBV28 and J is TRBJ2-7; TCRdb lists TRBD2, though no DNA is available to test this call. Germline V CDR1 and CDR2: MDHEN, SYDVKM. The CDR3 is made up of 14 amino acids.

The chain recombines TRBV29-1 with TRBJ2-7; the D call of TRBD1 rests on TCRdb alone, since no DNA is present to check it. Germline assignment: CDR1 SQVTM and CDR2 ANQGSEA. This CDR3 has 12 residues. CDR3 protein: CSVTVSSYEQYF.